The clone carrying this TCR beta chain was counted ten times or more. There are 17 residues in the CDR3. V was shortened by 5 bases and J by 6 bases, with 22 bases between the two germline ends. This sample is part of a study of patients and donors after allogeneic stem cell transplantation. TCRdb called the RT-PCR reads again in MiXCR, with one record for every CDR3 protein. This sample has about a million distinct CDR3 sequences, with roughly 17% found just once. The sequenced sample was blood, either unsorted or a sorted T cell fraction (not recorded which). This chain connects TRBV12-3 or TRBV12-4 to TRBJ2-2; the D gene could be TRBD1 or TRBD2 (5 bases each). The clonotype comes from a human donor who was either an allogeneic HSCT recipient or a stem cell or donor lymphocyte infusion donor (not recorded which). It is not recorded whose cells these are; they may come from a transplant donor. This CDR3 reads CASSGARVRLISGELFF. Written as DNA, the CDR3 is TGTGCCAGCAGTGGGGCGAGGGTTCGGCTAATATCCGGGGAGCTGTTTTTT.